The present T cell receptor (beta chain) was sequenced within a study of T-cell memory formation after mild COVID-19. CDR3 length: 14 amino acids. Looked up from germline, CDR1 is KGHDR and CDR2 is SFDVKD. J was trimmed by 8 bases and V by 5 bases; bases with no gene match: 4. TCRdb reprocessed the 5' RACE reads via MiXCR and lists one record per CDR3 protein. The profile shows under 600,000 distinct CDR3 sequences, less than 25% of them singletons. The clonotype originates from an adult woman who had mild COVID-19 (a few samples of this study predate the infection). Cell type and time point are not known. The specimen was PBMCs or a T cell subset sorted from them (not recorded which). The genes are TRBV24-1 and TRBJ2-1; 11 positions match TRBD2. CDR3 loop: CATSVSGRGDEQFF. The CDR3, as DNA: TGTGCCACCAGTGTTAGCGGGAGGGGCGATGAGCAGTTCTTC.